These T cell receptor beta chains were read from a single sample in a study of T cells in tumors after PD-1 blockade. The method was immunoSEQ multiplex PCR; TCRdb's version includes in-frame clones alone and lacks a portion of them. This table has under 9,000 clones, approximately 70% appearing once. The sample was tumor tissue, taken after anti-PD-1 treatment. The receptors shown here come from a human donor with basal cell carcinoma. Both conserved end residues are part of each CDR3. A D gene is named only where the DNA matches it firmly. Where a row states a size, it is once, few, many or the class of an expanded clone; other rows omit it.

J: TRBJ2-1; V: TRBV4-1; size: few; D: NA; CDR3: CASSHAGQGFF; DNA: TGCGCCAGCAGCCACGCCGGGCAAGGGTTCTTC
J: TRBJ2-7; V: TRBV5-6; size: NA; D: TRBD1; CDR3: CASSLSGQKYEQYF; DNA: TGTGCCAGCAGCTTGTCGGGACAGAAATACGAGCAGTACTTC
J: TRBJ1-1; V: TRBV29-1; size: NA; D: NA; CDR3: CSVEKDTEAFF; DNA: TGCAGCGTTGAAAAAGACACTGAAGCTTTCTTT
J: TRBJ2-2; V: TRBV19; size: NA; D: NA; CDR3: CATLDGGRRTGELFF; DNA: TGTGCCACCCTCGACGGGGGGCGAAGGACCGGGGAGCTGTTTTTT
J: TRBJ2-1; V: TRBV4-1; size: NA; D: TRBD2; CDR3: CASSQEYPPGAGEFF; DNA: TGCGCCAGCAGCCAAGAATATCCCCCTGGAGCGGGAGAGTTCTTC
J: TRBJ2-5; V: TRBV7-6; size: few; D: TRBD1; CDR3: CASSFTGEETQYF; DNA: TGTGCCAGCAGCTTTACAGGGGAAGAGACCCAGTACTTC
J: TRBJ1-1; V: TRBV5-8; size: NA; D: NA; CDR3: CASSLGLGMNTEAFF; DNA: TGTGCCAGCAGCTTGGGGCTGGGTATGAACACTGAAGCTTTCTTT
J: TRBJ2-1; V: TRBV6-4; size: NA; D: NA; CDR3: CASSAEEGSNEQFF; DNA: TGTGCCAGCAGTGCGGAGGAGGGGAGCAATGAGCAGTTCTTC
J: TRBJ1-3; V: TRBV4-1; size: NA; D: NA; CDR3: CASSHLTGASGNTIYF; DNA: TGCGCCAGCAGCCATCTGACAGGCGCCTCTGGAAACACCATATATTTT
J: TRBJ2-7; V: TRBV20-1; size: few; D: NA; CDR3: CSATLSYEQYF; DNA: TGCAGTGCAACGTTGTCCTACGAGCAGTACTTC
J: TRBJ2-5; V: TRBV2; size: NA; D: NA; CDR3: CASRSPGGEQTQYF; DNA: TGTGCCAGCCGGTCCCCAGGGGGGGAACAGACCCAGTACTTC
J: TRBJ2-1; V: TRBV12-3/TRBV12-4; size: few; D: NA; CDR3: CASSLDSIKEQFF; DNA: TGTGCCAGCAGTTTAGACAGTATCAAGGAGCAGTTCTTC
J: TRBJ1-3; V: TRBV19; size: NA; D: NA; CDR3: CASSQSGLASGNTIYF; DNA: TGTGCCAGTAGCCAATCCGGGTTAGCTTCTGGAAACACCATATATTTT
J: TRBJ2-7; V: TRBV2; size: few; D: NA; CDR3: CASSPTLRLGYEQYF; DNA: TGTGCCAGCAGCCCGACATTGAGACTAGGCTACGAGCAGTACTTC
J: TRBJ2-7; V: TRBV30; size: few; D: TRBD2; CDR3: CAWSRSGGSAQYF; DNA: TGTGCCTGGAGTCGAAGCGGGGGATCTGCGCAGTACTTC
J: TRBJ1-1; V: TRBV4-1; size: NA; D: NA; CDR3: CASSQGQWVSNTEAFF; DNA: TGCGCCAGCAGCCAAGGTCAATGGGTATCTAACACTGAAGCTTTCTTT
J: TRBJ2-5; V: TRBV3-1/TRBV3-2; size: NA; D: NA; CDR3: CASSPPGVGETQYF; DNA: TGTGCCAGCAGCCCCCCGGGGGTCGGGGAGACCCAGTACTTC
J: TRBJ1-1; V: TRBV7-6; size: NA; D: TRBD1; CDR3: CASSLGVTGGMNTEAFF; DNA: TGTGCCAGCAGCTTAGGGGTGACAGGGGGTATGAACACTGAAGCTTTCTTT
J: TRBJ1-1; V: TRBV6-6; size: NA; D: NA; CDR3: CASRNDRRAEAFF; DNA: TGTGCCAGCAGGAATGACCGCAGGGCTGAAGCTTTCTTT
J: TRBJ2-2; V: TRBV3-1/TRBV3-2; size: few; D: NA; CDR3: CASSQGVTASTGELFF; DNA: TGTGCCAGCAGCCAAGGGGTAACCGCGAGCACCGGGGAGCTGTTTTTT
J: TRBJ2-1; V: TRBV5-1; size: once; D: TRBD2; CDR3: CASSLRGGSGEQFF; DNA: TGCGCCAGCAGCTTGCGGGGGGGCTCAGGTGAGCAGTTCTTC
J: TRBJ2-1; V: TRBV9; size: once; D: NA; CDR3: CASSVWGNNEQFF; DNA: TGTGCCAGCAGCGTATGGGGGAACAATGAGCAGTTCTTC
J: TRBJ2-1; V: TRBV9; size: NA; D: NA; CDR3: CASSVESFYNEQFF; DNA: TGTGCCAGCAGCGTAGAGAGTTTCTACAATGAGCAGTTCTTC
J: TRBJ2-2; V: TRBV11-1; size: NA; D: NA; CDR3: CASSSRLKTGELFF; DNA: TGTGCCAGCAGCTCCAGATTAAAGACCGGGGAGCTGTTTTTT
J: TRBJ2-7; V: TRBV18; size: NA; D: NA; CDR3: CASSLKGDEQYF; DNA: TGTGCCAGCTCACTCAAAGGGGACGAGCAGTACTTC
J: TRBJ2-2; V: TRBV7-3; size: few; D: NA; CDR3: CASSLTLTGELFF; DNA: TGTGCCAGCAGCTTAACCCTCACCGGGGAGCTGTTTTTT
J: TRBJ1-1; V: TRBV2; size: few; D: TRBD1; CDR3: CASRGDRENTEAFF; DNA: TGTGCCAGCAGAGGCGACAGGGAAAACACTGAAGCTTTCTTT
J: TRBJ1-6; V: TRBV3-1/TRBV3-2; size: NA; D: TRBD1; CDR3: CASSATGGYSPLHF; DNA: TGTGCCAGCAGCGCAACAGGGGGCTATTCACCCCTCCACTTT